A selection of T cell receptor beta chains follows, all from one sample in a study of blood T cells in healthy people across ages. From the 5' RACE reads, TCRdb called clonotypes with MiXCR, one entry per CDR3 protein. The repertoire has nearly 1 million distinct CDR3 sequences, roughly 51% of them found once; the top ten carry roughly 23%. Sequences were obtained from blood. The origin of the receptors is a woman aged 55-69 years in good health. CDR3s include the opening cysteine and the closing phenylalanine or tryptophan. D genes are given only for firm matches. Expanded clones get a size class; other rows say once, few or many, or leave the size out.

J gene,clone size,D gene,V gene,CDR3 DNA,CDR3 protein
TRBJ2-1,-,-,TRBV6-6,TGTGCCAGCAGTTCCCCTCATCGGGGGGCTTACAATGAGCAGTTCTTC,CASSSPHRGAYNEQFF
TRBJ2-3,-,TRBD2,TRBV10-3,TGTGCCATCCAACTAGCGGGAGGGTCAGATACGCAGTATTTT,CAIQLAGGSDTQYF
TRBJ1-1,-,-,TRBV12-3/TRBV12-4,TGTGCCAGCATCAGGGCCCTAGGGAGAGGCACTGAAGCTTTCTTT,CASIRALGRGTEAFF
TRBJ2-2,-,-,TRBV10-1,TGCGCCAGCAGTGATGTTGGCCATCAGAACACCGGGGAGCTGTTTTTT,CASSDVGHQNTGELFF
TRBJ2-6,-,-,TRBV2,TGTGTCAGCAGACGCAGGGATTCTGGGGCCAACGTCCTGACTTTC,CVSRRRDSGANVLTF
TRBJ2-1,-,TRBD2,TRBV20-1,TGCAGTGCTAGGGGACTAGCGGACGATGAGCAGTTCTTC,CSARGLADDEQFF
TRBJ2-3,-,TRBD1,TRBV13,TGTGCCAGCAGCTTAGTTCGTAGAAGAGGGGGCCCGGATACGCAGTATTTT,CASSLVRRRGGPDTQYF
TRBJ2-5,-,TRBD2,TRBV7-6,TGTGCCAGCAGCCTGACGCTACGGGGGAGGGCCTCGGGTGGTGAGCAGTACTTC,CASSLTLRGRASGGEQYF
TRBJ2-5,-,TRBD1,TRBV2,TGTGCCAGCGGGACAGAGTACCAAGAGACCCAGTACTTC,CASGTEYQETQYF
TRBJ1-2,-,TRBD1,TRBV6-6,TGTGCCAGCATTCAGGGGGACTATGGCTACACCTTC,CASIQGDYGYTF
TRBJ2-3,-,-,TRBV30,TGTGCCTGGAGTGGTCTCACAGATACGCAGTATTTT,CAWSGLTDTQYF
TRBJ2-3,few,-,TRBV4-3,TGCGCCAGCAGCCAACTGGTCTCAGATACGCAGTATTTT,CASSQLVSDTQYF
TRBJ1-4,-,-,TRBV7-9,TGTGTCAGCAGCTCCACGGAGGATGAAAAACTGTTTTTT,CVSSSTEDEKLFF
TRBJ2-1,-,TRBD1,TRBV20-1,TGCAGTGCTAGATCCGGTCCAGCAGGGGGCGTGAGGAATGAGCAGTTCTTC,CSARSGPAGGVRNEQFF
TRBJ2-1,-,TRBD2,TRBV3-1,TGTGCCAGCAGCCATGGTTACGCGGGAGGTAATGAGCAGTTCTTC,CASSHGYAGGNEQFF
TRBJ2-7,-,-,TRBV5-4,TGTGCCAGCAGTCGTACCCCTGGCACGGTCGGCGAGCAGTACTTC,CASSRTPGTVGEQYF
TRBJ1-4,few,-,TRBV20-1,TGCAGTGCCGCACGACAGAATAATGAAAAACTGTTTTTT,CSAARQNNEKLFF
TRBJ2-7,-,-,TRBV6-2/TRBV6-3,TGTGCCAGCAGACTCCGAGCGGGCCTCTCCTACAATGAGCAGTACTTC,CASRLRAGLSYNEQYF
TRBJ2-7,-,TRBD2,TRBV20-1,TGCAGTGTAAGCGGGGTAAGTTACAATGAGCAGTACTTC,CSVSGVSYNEQYF
TRBJ2-4,-,-,TRBV3-1,TGTGCCAGCAGCCGGCCCGGGCGGCCCAGCCCAGGGGGGAAAAACATTCAGTACTTC,CASSRPGRPSPGGKNIQYF
TRBJ2-7,-,TRBD2,TRBV20-1,TGCAGTGCTCCCCCTCTAGCGGGCACCTACAATGAGCAGTACTTC,CSAPPLAGTYNEQYF
TRBJ2-7,few,TRBD2,TRBV6-5,TGTGCCACCAACCCTCGAAGCGGGGGGGAGCAGTACTTC,CATNPRSGGEQYF
TRBJ1-5,-,TRBD1,TRBV7-9,TGTGCCAGCAGCTCTGGACAGGGCTATCAGCCCCAGCATTTT,CASSSGQGYQPQHF
TRBJ1-2,once,-,TRBV5-6,TGTGCCAGCAGCTTGGTGGTGAGAAACTATGGCTACACCTTC,CASSLVVRNYGYTF
TRBJ2-6,-,-,TRBV6-2/TRBV6-3,TGTGCCAGCAGTTTATGGGACCCTGGGGCCAACGTCCTGACTTTC,CASSLWDPGANVLTF
TRBJ2-7,once,TRBD1,TRBV27,TGTGCCAGCAGGCCCGCGACAGGGCTCTCCTACGAGCAGTACTTC,CASRPATGLSYEQYF
TRBJ2-4,-,-,TRBV24-1,TGTGCCACCTCCCTGGGGAACATTCAGTACTTC,CATSLGNIQYF
TRBJ2-7,-,TRBD2,TRBV12-3/TRBV12-4,TGTGCCAGCAGTCGCCAGACTAGCTCTCCTGCCTACGAGCAGTACTTC,CASSRQTSSPAYEQYF
TRBJ2-7,-,-,TRBV3-1,TGTGCCAGCAGCCAAGATCAGATCGGGACACCACTTCTCAGCGAGCAGTACTTC,CASSQDQIGTPLLSEQYF